The T cell receptor (beta chain) described here comes from a study of blood T cell repertoires in COVID-19. Study-level information: The origin of the acute and convalescent COVID-19 samples was the United States, Italy and Spain. T cells, B-cell-depleted T cells, or PBMCs provided the cDNA or gDNA that served as material.

Authors' analysis steps: Nucleated cell number was recorded as an estimate derived from reference gene primer amplification. Assay: immunoSEQ multiplex PCR; the TCRdb copy retains only in-frame clones and omits some. The DNA was the basis for D and trimming; V, J and clone size are from that table. Of approximately 63,000 clones in the sample, less than 90% are singletons; the top ten hold less than 6.5%. In germline, CDR1 is SQVTM, CDR2 ANQGSEA. Trimming stripped 1 base from V and 3 bases from J, with 12 bases between. The CDR3 contains 14 residues. This sequence joins TRBV29-1 and TRBJ1-2; TRBD1 is a possible D gene (5 bases). Sequenced sample: peripheral blood. This receptor was taken from a man of 80 years or more in a cohort sampled during active COVID-19. The CDR3 DNA is TGCAGCGTTGAAGGTGGAGGGGTAGACTATGGCTACACCTTC. Amino acids: CSVEGGGVDYGYTF.